One and the same sample provided the 9 T cell receptor beta chains below, sequenced in a study of identical twins. TCRdb passed the 5' RACE reads through MiXCR, listing each CDR3 protein once. The data contain 250,000 or so distinct CDR3 sequences, 7.5% of them singletons. The same data also contributed to another study, on yellow fever vaccine responses in identical twins.

Sequenced sample: CD8+ T cells sorted from blood. The receptors come from a young woman in good health.

The sample holds a few counts of this clonotype. This sequence joins TRBV28 and TRBJ2-5; TRBD2 might be the D (6 bases). In germline, CDR1 is MDHEN, CDR2 SYDVKM. V lost 5 bases to trimming and J lost 2 bases, with 15 bases between them. There are 15 residues in the CDR3. The CDR3 loop is CASSPGTPPQETQYF. In DNA form, the CDR3 reads TGTGCCAGCAGTCCCGGGACTCCCCCGCAAGAGACCCAGTACTTC.

In this sample, this clonotype turned up a few times. The chain is built from TRBV6-5 and TRBJ2-7; 9 nucleotides line up with TRBD2. The CDR3 is 18 residues long. V gave up 0 bases and J gave up 3 bases; unmatched junction bases: 12. Germline V lookup: CDR1 MNHEY, CDR2 SVGAGI. The CDR3 loop reads CASSYSTMGWREGYEQYF. For the CDR3, the DNA is TGTGCCAGCAGTTACTCCACGATGGGGTGGCGGGAGGGCTACGAGCAGTACTTC.

The chain links TRBV20-1 to TRBJ2-7; TRBD2 might be the D (6 bases). This CDR3 spans 17 amino acids. Germline V gives CDR1 DFQATT, CDR2 SNEGSKA (reference sequence). Trimming shortened V by 3 bases and J by 2 bases, and 23 bases separated the two germline ends. CDR3 bases: TGCAGTGCTAGTAAGTGGGTAGGCGGCGGGGAAACCTACGAGCAGTACGTC. Its translation: CSASKWVGGGETYEQYV.

In DNA, the CDR3 is TGTGCCATCAGTTTGGGGGGCACGGGGGAGCAGTACTTC. Its protein product is CAISLGGTGEQYF. This chain connects TRBV10-3 to TRBJ2-7; D is tentatively TRBD1 or TRBD2 (6 bases each). The germline V gene has CDR1 ENHRY and CDR2 SYGVKD. The V end was cut by 5 bases, the J end by 7 bases, with 15 bases between. CDR3 length equals 13 residues.

The J gene is TRBJ2-3, the V gene TRBV27; a possible D gene is TRBD2 (6 bases). V lost 3 bases to trimming and J lost 5 bases, with 9 bases between them. CDR1 and CDR2 from the germline V gene are MNHEY and SMNVEV (reference sequence). The CDR3 is 13 residues long. The CDR3 loop reads CASSFVGGDTQYF. DNA of the CDR3: TGTGCCAGCAGTTTTGTCGGGGGAGATACGCAGTATTTT.

This clonotype was counted only a few times. The chain employs TRBV5-1 and TRBJ2-3; weak D call: TRBD1 (6 bases). Trimming took off 4 bases at V and 1 base at J, with 13 bases between the two ends. The CDR3 is 15 amino acids. Germline V lookup: CDR1 SGHRS, CDR2 YFSETQ. DNA of the CDR3: TGCGCCAGCAGCAACAGGGAAGAGGGCACAGATACGCAGTATTTT. This translates into CASSNREEGTDTQYF. The entire variable domain, with the rest obtained from reference TRBV5-1 and TRBJ2-3, is as follows: KAGVTQTPRYLIKTRGQQVTLSCSPISGHRSVSWYQQTPGQGLQFLFEYFSETQRNKGNFPGRFSGRQFSNSRSEMNVSTLELGDSALYLCASSNREEGTDTQYFGPGTRLTVL.

The rearrangement uses TRBV2 and TRBJ2-7; D gene uncertain. The CDR3 totals 13 residues. Trimming pared 5 bases from V and 5 bases from J, leaving 13 bases between. From germline, CDR1 is SNHLY and CDR2 FYNNEI. CDR3 sequence reads: CASSPDGDDEQYF. CDR3 nucleotides: TGTGCCAGCAGTCCGGACGGAGACGACGAGCAGTACTTC.

This clonotype came up a few times. The V gene is TRBV15, the J gene TRBJ2-7, with 9 bases matching TRBD2. CDR1 and CDR2 from the germline V gene are LNHNV and YYDKDF (reference sequence). The CDR3 covers 17 residues. The V segment lost 4 bases and the J segment 0 bases; nucleotides outside the gene matches: 10. This CDR3 reads CATSTLREGLHSYEQYF. Here the CDR3 DNA reads TGTGCCACCAGCACTTTGCGGGAGGGCCTTCACTCCTACGAGCAGTACTTC. Together with reference TRBV15 and TRBJ2-7, the CDR3 gives the full variable domain: DAMVIQNPRYQVTQFGKPVTLSCSQTLNHNVMYWYQQKSSQAPKLLFHYYDKDFNNEADTPDNFQSRRPNTSFCFLDIRSPGLGDTAMYLCATSTLREGLHSYEQYFGPGTRLTVT.

This rearrangement joins TRBV6-9 to TRBJ2-7; D possibly corresponds to TRBD1 (6 bases). Germline V gene lookup returns CDR1 MNHGY and CDR2 SVAAGI. This CDR3 spans 15 amino acids. With 8 bases removed from V and 1 base from J, the gap between germline ends came to 18 bases. CDR3: CASPDGDIRSYEQYV. In DNA form, the CDR3 reads TGTGCCAGCCCTGACGGGGACATAAGGTCCTACGAGCAGTACGTC.